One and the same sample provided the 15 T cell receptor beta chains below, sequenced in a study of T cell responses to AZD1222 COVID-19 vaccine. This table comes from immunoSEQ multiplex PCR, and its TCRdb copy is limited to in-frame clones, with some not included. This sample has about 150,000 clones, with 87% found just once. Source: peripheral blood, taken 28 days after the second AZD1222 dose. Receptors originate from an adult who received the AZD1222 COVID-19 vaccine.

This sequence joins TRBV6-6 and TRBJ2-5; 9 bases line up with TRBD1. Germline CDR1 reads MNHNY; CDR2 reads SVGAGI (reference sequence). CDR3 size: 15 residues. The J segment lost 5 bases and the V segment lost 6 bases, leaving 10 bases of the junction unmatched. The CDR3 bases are TGTGCCAGCAGCCGTCCCGGGACAGGGTCGGAGACCCAGTACTTC. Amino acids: CASSRPGTGSETQYF.

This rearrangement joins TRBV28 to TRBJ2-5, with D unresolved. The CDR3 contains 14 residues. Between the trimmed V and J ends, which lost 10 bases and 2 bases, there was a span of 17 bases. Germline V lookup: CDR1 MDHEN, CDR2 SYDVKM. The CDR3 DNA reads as TGTGCCACCTCTGTGGACCCTAAACAAGAGACCCAGTACTTC. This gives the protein CATSVDPKQETQYF.

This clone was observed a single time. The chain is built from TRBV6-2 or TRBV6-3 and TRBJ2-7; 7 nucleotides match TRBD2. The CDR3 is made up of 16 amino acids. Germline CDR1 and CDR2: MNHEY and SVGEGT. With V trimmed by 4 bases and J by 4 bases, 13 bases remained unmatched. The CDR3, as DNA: TGTGCCAGCAGTTCCCTCCTGAAGGCGGGAGCGTACGAGCAGTACTTC. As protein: CASSSLLKAGAYEQYF.

In DNA form, the CDR3 reads TGCGCCAGCAGCCAAGATGAAGCGGCAGGGGGCGCAAGATATGGCTACACCTTC. It yields the protein CASSQDEAAGGARYGYTF. The chain carries TRBV4-1 and TRBJ1-2; 8 positions match TRBD1. Unmatched junction bases numbered 14, after V lost 0 bases and J lost 5 bases. Germline CDR1 reads MGHRA; CDR2 reads YSYEKL. The length of the CDR3 is 18 residues.

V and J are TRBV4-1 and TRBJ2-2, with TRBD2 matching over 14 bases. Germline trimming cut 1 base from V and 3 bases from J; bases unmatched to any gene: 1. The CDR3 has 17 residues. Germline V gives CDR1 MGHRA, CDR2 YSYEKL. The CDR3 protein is CASSQGTSGRYTGELFF. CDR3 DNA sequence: TGCGCCAGCAGCCAAGGGACTAGCGGGAGGTACACCGGGGAGCTGTTTTTT.

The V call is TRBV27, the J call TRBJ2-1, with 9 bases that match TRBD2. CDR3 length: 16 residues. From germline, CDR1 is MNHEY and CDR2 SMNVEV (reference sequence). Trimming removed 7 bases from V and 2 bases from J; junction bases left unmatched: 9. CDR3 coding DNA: TGTGCCAGCAAAAGCCAAGCGGGAGGCGCCTACAATGAGCAGTTCTTC. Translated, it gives CASKSQAGGAYNEQFF.

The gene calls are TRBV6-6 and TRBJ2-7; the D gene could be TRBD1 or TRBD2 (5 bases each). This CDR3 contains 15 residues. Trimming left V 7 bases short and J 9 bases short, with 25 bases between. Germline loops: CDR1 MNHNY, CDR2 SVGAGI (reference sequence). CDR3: CASTFRRESTLGQYF. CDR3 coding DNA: TGTGCCAGCACCTTTCGCAGGGAGTCCACTTTGGGGCAGTACTTC.

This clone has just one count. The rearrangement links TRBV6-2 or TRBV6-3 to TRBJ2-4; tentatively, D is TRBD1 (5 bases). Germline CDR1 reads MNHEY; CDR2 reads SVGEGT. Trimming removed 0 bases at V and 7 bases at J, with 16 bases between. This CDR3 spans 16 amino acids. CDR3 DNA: TGTGCCAGCAGTTACTCCGGTGCAGGGATATCGAACATTCAGTACTTC. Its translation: CASSYSGAGISNIQYF.

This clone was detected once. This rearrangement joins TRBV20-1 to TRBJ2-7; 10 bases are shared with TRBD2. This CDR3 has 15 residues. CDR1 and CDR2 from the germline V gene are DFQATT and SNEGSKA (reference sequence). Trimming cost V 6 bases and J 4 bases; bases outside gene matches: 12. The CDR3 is CSASTSGRGVYEQYF. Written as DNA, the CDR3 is TGCAGTGCCAGTACCAGCGGGAGGGGGGTTTACGAGCAGTACTTC.

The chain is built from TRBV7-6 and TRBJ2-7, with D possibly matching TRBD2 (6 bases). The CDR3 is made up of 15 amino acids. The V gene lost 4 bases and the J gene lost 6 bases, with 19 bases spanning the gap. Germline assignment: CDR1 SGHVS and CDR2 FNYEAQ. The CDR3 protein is CASSSSPAGTGEQYF. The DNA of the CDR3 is TGTGCCAGCAGCTCCTCACCAGCGGGTACCGGCGAGCAGTACTTC.

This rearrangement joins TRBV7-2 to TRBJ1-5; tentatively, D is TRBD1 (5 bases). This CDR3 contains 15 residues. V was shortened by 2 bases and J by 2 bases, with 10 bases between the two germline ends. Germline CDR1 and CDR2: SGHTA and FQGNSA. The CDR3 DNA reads TGTGCCAGCAGCTTAAATGCGGGGGGCAATCAGCCCCAGCATTTT. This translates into CASSLNAGGNQPQHF.

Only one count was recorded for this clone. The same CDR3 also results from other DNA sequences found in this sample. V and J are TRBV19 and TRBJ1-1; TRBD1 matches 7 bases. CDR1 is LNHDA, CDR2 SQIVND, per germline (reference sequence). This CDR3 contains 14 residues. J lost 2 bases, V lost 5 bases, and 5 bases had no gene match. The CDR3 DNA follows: TGTGCCAGTAGTCCCCGACAGGGTAACACTGAAGCTTTCTTT. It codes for CASSPRQGNTEAFF. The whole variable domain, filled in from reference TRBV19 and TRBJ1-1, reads DGGITQSPKYLFRKEGQNVTLSCEQNLNHDAMYWYRQDPGQGLRLIYYSQIVNDFQKGDIAEGYSVSREKKESFPLTVTSAQKNPTAFYLCASSPRQGNTEAFFGQGTRLTVV.

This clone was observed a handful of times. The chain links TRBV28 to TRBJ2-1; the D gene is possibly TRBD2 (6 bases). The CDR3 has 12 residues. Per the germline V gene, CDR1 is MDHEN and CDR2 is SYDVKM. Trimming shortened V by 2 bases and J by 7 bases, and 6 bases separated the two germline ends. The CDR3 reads CASSLRGNEQFF. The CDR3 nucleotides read TGTGCCAGCAGTTTACGGGGGAATGAGCAGTTCTTC.

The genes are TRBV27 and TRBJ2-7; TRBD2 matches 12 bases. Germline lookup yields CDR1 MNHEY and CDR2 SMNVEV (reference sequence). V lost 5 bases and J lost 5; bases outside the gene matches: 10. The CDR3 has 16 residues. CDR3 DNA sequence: TGTGCCAGCAGTCGTCTTCTAGCGGGAGGGCCTGACGAGCAGTACTTC. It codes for CASSRLLAGGPDEQYF.

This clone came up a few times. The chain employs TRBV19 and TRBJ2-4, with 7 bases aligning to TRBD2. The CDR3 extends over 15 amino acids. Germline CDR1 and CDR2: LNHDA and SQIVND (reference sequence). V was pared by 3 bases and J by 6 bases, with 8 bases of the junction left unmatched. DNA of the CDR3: TGTGCCAGTAGTATTCCGGCGGGAGCTCGAAACATTCAGTACTTC. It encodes CASSIPAGARNIQYF.